A single sample is the source of the 10 T cell receptor beta chains below, sequenced in a study of CXCR3-negative and CXCR3-positive naive CD8 T cells. UMI-labeled TRB cDNA libraries were prepared by 5' RACE. TCRdb reanalyzed the 5' RACE reads and collapses them to one entry per CDR3 protein, without DNA. This repertoire includes some 130,000 distinct CDR3 sequences. The sequenced material came from naive CXCR3- CD8+ T cells from blood. Sample subset: CD45RO-CCR7+CD27+CD95- naive CD8+ T cells lacking CXCR3 (TNR3-). The receptors derive from a human donor in good health. Some clones in this sample may be carry-over from other donors' samples.

CDR3 protein: CAISDLLAGQETQYF. V and J are TRBV10-3 and TRBJ2-5; TCRdb proposes TRBD2, but this gene call is untestable without DNA. The CDR3 loop spans 15 amino acids. The germline V gene has CDR1 ENHRY and CDR2 SYGVKD.

The gene calls are TRBV29-1 and TRBJ2-5; checking the TCRdb D call of TRBD1 is not possible without DNA. The CDR3 contains 16 residues. Germline lookup yields CDR1 SQVTM and CDR2 ANQGSEA. The CDR3 here is CSAGTGLSIGRETQYF.

The CDR3 region is CASSVEGGPYFRTDTQYF. The chain employs TRBV9 and TRBJ2-3; as DNA is missing, the TRBD1 call by TCRdb cannot be tested. The CDR3 contains 18 residues. Germline loops: CDR1 SGDLS, CDR2 YYNGEE.

The gene calls are TRBV5-1 and TRBJ2-1; absent DNA, TCRdb's TRBD2 call cannot be checked. The CDR3 extends over 19 amino acids. In germline, CDR1 is SGHRS, CDR2 YFSETQ. The CDR3 sequence: CASSVTTTSGYPSYNEQFF.

The rearrangement joins TRBV6-5 to TRBJ2-1; TCRdb selects TRBD2, and the lack of DNA leaves this call unchecked. CDR3 length: 15 residues. Germline V gene data show CDR1 as MNHEY and CDR2 as SVGAGI. CDR3 sequence: CASSPPSGFYNEQFF.

The chain is built from TRBV21-1 and TRBJ1-1; TCRdb's D call, TRBD1, is unchecked because there is no DNA. TRBV21-1 constitutes a pseudogene. CDR3 length: 19 amino acids. This chain's CDR3 is CASSARRLYNRGRNTEAFF.

V and J are TRBV10-3 and TRBJ2-1; absent DNA, TCRdb's TRBD2 call cannot be checked. This CDR3 comprises 14 residues. Germline loops: CDR1 ENHRY, CDR2 SYGVKD. The CDR3 spells CAISTSGSGNEQFF.

The CDR3 loop is CSARGTGSNTGELFF. The chain employs TRBV29-1 and TRBJ2-2; TCRdb proposes TRBD1, but this gene call is untestable without DNA. This CDR3 has 15 amino acids. Germline assignment: CDR1 SQVTM and CDR2 ANQGSEA.

This chain uses TRBV18 with TRBJ2-1; the D call from TCRdb, TRBD2, cannot be confirmed without DNA. This CDR3 comprises 15 residues. Germline loops: CDR1 KGHSH, CDR2 LQKENI. The CDR3 is CASSPPLAEYNEQFF.

The chain joins TRBV28 to TRBJ2-7; TCRdb's D gene call, TRBD1, goes unchecked for lack of DNA. Germline assignment: CDR1 MDHEN and CDR2 SYDVKM. The CDR3 length is 13 residues. This CDR3 is CASSDRFTYEQYF.